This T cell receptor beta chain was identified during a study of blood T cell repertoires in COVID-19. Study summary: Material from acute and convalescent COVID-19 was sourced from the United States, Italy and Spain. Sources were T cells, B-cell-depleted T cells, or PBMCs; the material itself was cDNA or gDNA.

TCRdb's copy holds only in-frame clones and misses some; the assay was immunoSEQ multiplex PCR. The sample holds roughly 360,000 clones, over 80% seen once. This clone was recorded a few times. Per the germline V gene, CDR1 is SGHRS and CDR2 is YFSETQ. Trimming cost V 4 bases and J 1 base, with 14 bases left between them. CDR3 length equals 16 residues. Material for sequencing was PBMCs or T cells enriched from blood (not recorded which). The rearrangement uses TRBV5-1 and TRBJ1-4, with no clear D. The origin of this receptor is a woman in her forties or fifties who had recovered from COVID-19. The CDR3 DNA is TGCGCCAGCAGCCCGGCCGGGGTCCTAACTAATGAAAAACTGTTTTTT. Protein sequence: CASSPAGVLTNEKLFF.